The rows below give T cell receptor beta chains drawn from one sample of a study of T cells after posttransplantation cyclophosphamide. Here immunoSEQ multiplex PCR was the method, and the copy in TCRdb shows in-frame clones only, minus some. The sample lists about 6,700 clones, more than 65% occurring once. Sequencing used PBMCs, obtained after allogeneic stem cell transplant with posttransplant cyclophosphamide. These TCRs come from a female patient aged 50-59 years who received an allogeneic stem cell transplant from a related donor, was CMV-positive, and had no GVHD. The T cells may partly be graft donor cells. The CDR3 runs from the conserved cysteine through the conserved F or W. A D gene is named only where the DNA matches it firmly. Clone size is not always given. Where it is, it says once, few, many or a class for expanded clones.

clone_size,cdr3_length,v_call,d_call,j_call,cdr3_aa,cdr3_nt
NA,16,TRBV6-1,TRBD1,TRBJ1-1,CASSEAATGEGTEAFF,TGTGCCAGCAGTGAAGCCGCGACAGGGGAGGGCACTGAAGCTTTCTTT
NA,14,TRBV5-1,TRBD2,TRBJ2-3,CASKLAGGFDTQYF,TGCGCCAGCAAACTAGCGGGGGGTTTTGATACGCAGTATTTT
NA,14,TRBV19,TRBD2,TRBJ2-1,CASSIGLAGTEQFF,TGTGCCAGTAGTATAGGACTAGCGGGCACCGAGCAGTTCTTC
NA,14,TRBV9,TRBD2,TRBJ2-4,CASSVRGDKNIQYF,TGTGCCAGCAGCGTACGGGGGGACAAAAACATTCAGTACTTC
NA,15,TRBV9,TRBD1,TRBJ2-3,CASSPGSGQVDTQYF,TGTGCCAGCAGCCCGGGCTCAGGACAGGTAGATACGCAGTATTTT
NA,17,TRBV28,TRBD2,TRBJ2-3,CASSPLTSGRLRDTQYF,TGTGCCAGCAGCCCGCTTACTAGCGGGAGACTAAGAGATACGCAGTATTTT
NA,15,TRBV27,NA,TRBJ2-7,CASSTPSGGHYEQYF,TGTGCCAGCAGCACACCCTCTGGGGGACACTACGAGCAGTACTTC
NA,19,TRBV7-8,TRBD1,TRBJ1-4,CASSRSTGGVDATNEKLFF,TGTGCCAGCAGCCGATCGACAGGGGGCGTCGATGCAACTAATGAAAAACTGTTTTTT
NA,14,TRBV15,NA,TRBJ1-1,CATSRDREGTEAFF,TGTGCCACCAGCAGAGACAGGGAGGGCACTGAAGCTTTCTTT
NA,13,TRBV18,TRBD1,TRBJ2-7,CASSPGQGNEQYF,TGTGCCAGCTCCCCAGGACAGGGCAACGAGCAGTACTTC
NA,17,TRBV10-2,NA,TRBJ1-1,CASSERGGEGMNTEAFF,TGCGCCAGCAGTGAGCGGGGGGGGGAGGGCATGAACACTGAAGCTTTCTTT
medium-sized,14,TRBV19,TRBD1,TRBJ2-7,CASTPTGGIYEQYF,TGTGCCAGTACCCCGACAGGGGGCATTTACGAGCAGTACTTC
NA,15,TRBV7-9,NA,TRBJ1-6,CASSSTRDYNSPLHF,TGTGCCAGCAGCTCGACACGAGACTATAATTCACCCCTCCACTTT
NA,16,TRBV5-1,TRBD1,TRBJ2-7,CASSRSETGPSGEQYF,TGCGCCAGCAGCCGATCGGAGACAGGGCCCTCTGGCGAGCAGTACTTC
NA,16,TRBV27,TRBD1,TRBJ2-2,CASSRPTGADTGELFF,TGTGCCAGCAGTCGGCCGACAGGGGCGGACACCGGGGAGCTGTTTTTT
once,13,TRBV6-5,NA,TRBJ1-2,CASSYSIVVGYTF,TGTGCCAGCAGTTACTCGATAGTGGTTGGCTACACCTTC
NA,12,TRBV30,NA,TRBJ1-2,CAWSVDSPSYTF,TGTGCCTGGAGTGTAGACAGCCCGAGCTACACCTTC
NA,15,TRBV5-1,NA,TRBJ1-4,CASSWNTGTNEKLFF,TGCGCCAGCAGCTGGAATACAGGGACTAATGAAAAACTGTTTTTT
NA,11,TRBV28,NA,TRBJ2-5,CASSTQETQYF,TGTGCCAGCAGCACTCAAGAGACCCAGTACTTC
NA,14,TRBV6-5,NA,TRBJ2-3,CASRSGTEGPRQYF,TGTGCCAGCAGGTCCGGGACTGAGGGTCCGCGGCAGTATTTT
NA,17,TRBV5-1,NA,TRBJ1-1,CASSLGGGTAMNTEAFF,TGCGCCAGCAGCTTGGGGGGCGGGACGGCCATGAACACTGAAGCTTTCTTT
NA,11,TRBV28,TRBD1,TRBJ1-4,CASYRGEKLFF,TGTGCCAGCTACAGGGGCGAAAAACTGTTTTTT
once,13,TRBV5-1,TRBD2,TRBJ2-7,CASNRDYGYEQYF,TGCGCCAGCAACCGGGACTACGGATACGAGCAGTACTTC
few,15,TRBV7-9,NA,TRBJ1-6,CASSLGTLDNSPLHF,TGTGCCAGCAGCTTAGGGACACTTGATAATTCACCCCTCCACTTT
NA,16,TRBV5-1,TRBD2,TRBJ2-1,CASSLFRGLGQYEQFF,TGCGCCAGCAGCTTGTTTAGAGGACTAGGTCAGTATGAGCAGTTCTTC
once,15,TRBV5-1,TRBD1,TRBJ2-3,CASSLRQGPTDTQYF,TGCGCCAGCAGCTTGAGACAGGGGCCCACAGATACGCAGTATTTT
NA,20,TRBV4-1,TRBD2,TRBJ2-6,CASSQEGRTSGGHWANILTF,TGCGCCAGCAGCCAAGAAGGCCGGACTAGCGGGGGTCACTGGGCCAACATCCTGACTTTC
NA,14,TRBV14,NA,TRBJ2-7,CASSHRRTGYEQYF,TGTGCCAGCAGCCATCGTCGGACGGGGTACGAGCAGTACTTC
NA,14,TRBV5-1,TRBD1,TRBJ2-5,CASTPAGGRETQYF,TGCGCCAGCACCCCCGCAGGGGGCAGGGAGACCCAGTACTTC
NA,12,TRBV7-2,NA,TRBJ1-6,CASNDRASPLHF,TGTGCCAGCAACGACAGAGCTTCACCCCTCCACTTT
NA,13,TRBV7-3,NA,TRBJ2-1,CASSLGGGHEQFF,TGTGCCAGCAGCTTAGGAGGGGGCCATGAGCAGTTCTTC
NA,11,TRBV7-9,NA,TRBJ2-1,CASSLGAEQFF,TGTGCCAGCAGCCTAGGGGCTGAGCAGTTCTTC
NA,17,TRBV5-4,TRBD2,TRBJ2-3,CASTLGVAGASTDTQYF,TGTGCCAGCACTCTGGGGGTAGCGGGGGCCTCCACAGATACGCAGTATTTT
few,17,TRBV28,NA,TRBJ2-3,CASSWFDRREVTDTQYF,TGTGCCAGCAGTTGGTTCGATCGGAGGGAGGTGACAGATACGCAGTATTTT
NA,14,TRBV5-4,TRBD2,TRBJ2-1,CASSFEGGPNEQFF,TGTGCCAGCAGCTTTGAGGGAGGGCCAAATGAGCAGTTCTTC
NA,17,TRBV9,NA,TRBJ2-3,CASSPRGFGTGTDTQYF,TGTGCCAGCAGCCCCCGGGGTTTCGGGACTGGCACAGATACGCAGTATTTT
medium-sized,15,TRBV23-1,TRBD1,TRBJ2-7,CASSHLRDRENEQYF,TGCGCCAGCAGTCACCTCCGGGACAGGGAGAACGAGCAGTACTTC
NA,15,TRBV2,TRBD2,TRBJ2-5,CASSTIGTSAETQYF,TGTGCCAGCAGTACCATAGGGACTAGCGCGGAGACCCAGTACTTC
once,17,TRBV7-6,TRBD1,TRBJ2-5,CASSWGGTGMYYETQYF,TGTGCCAGCAGCTGGGGTGGGACAGGGATGTATTACGAGACCCAGTACTTC
NA,11,TRBV6-5,TRBD1,TRBJ2-7,CASSRQGEQYF,TGTGCCAGCAGTCGACAGGGGGAGCAGTACTTC
NA,14,TRBV27,TRBD2,TRBJ2-5,CASRGLAGEWTQYF,TGTGCCAGCAGGGGACTAGCGGGGGAGTGGACCCAGTACTTC
NA,13,TRBV29-1,NA,TRBJ2-3,CSAGQPSTDTQYF,TGCAGCGCTGGACAGCCTAGCACAGATACGCAGTATTTT
NA,17,TRBV4-1,NA,TRBJ2-5,CASSPQGGGTVQETQYF,TGCGCCAGCAGCCCCCAGGGCGGCGGGACGGTTCAGGAGACCCAGTACTTC
NA,15,TRBV7-9,TRBD1,TRBJ2-1,CASSQTTGGFNEQFF,TGTGCCAGCAGCCAGACGACAGGGGGATTCAATGAGCAGTTCTTC
NA,14,TRBV6-4,TRBD2,TRBJ2-3,CASSLAGEADTQYF,TGTGCCAGCAGTCTAGCGGGAGAGGCAGATACGCAGTATTTT
NA,14,TRBV11-2,NA,TRBJ1-1,CASSLVGGTQEAFF,TGTGCCAGCAGCTTAGTAGGAGGGACCCAGGAAGCTTTCTTT
NA,13,TRBV29-1,TRBD1,TRBJ2-4,CSVDLSGGNIQYF,TGCAGCGTTGATCTCTCAGGGGGCAACATTCAGTACTTC
NA,16,TRBV2,TRBD2,TRBJ2-7,CARSPGLAGGNYEQYF,TGTGCCAGATCCCCGGGACTAGCGGGGGGGAACTACGAGCAGTACTTC
few,16,TRBV5-4,TRBD2,TRBJ2-5,CASSLDLAGGQETQYF,TGTGCCAGCAGCTTGGATCTAGCGGGGGGGCAAGAGACCCAGTACTTC
once,15,TRBV16,NA,TRBJ1-6,CASSPSRGIDSPLHF,TGTGCCAGCAGCCCTAGTAGAGGGATTGATTCACCCCTCCACTTT
NA,14,TRBV19,TRBD2,TRBJ2-7,CASSRLAGPYEQYF,TGTGCCAGTAGTCGATTAGCGGGACCCTACGAGCAGTACTTC
NA,15,TRBV5-1,NA,TRBJ2-1,CASSLVGGAYNEQFF,TGCGCCAGCAGCTTGGTTGGCGGGGCCTACAATGAGCAGTTCTTC
NA,14,TRBV4-2,NA,TRBJ2-2,CASSQDLAGGELFF,TGTGCCAGCAGCCAAGATCTGGCAGGCGGGGAGCTGTTTTTT
NA,15,TRBV4-1,NA,TRBJ2-3,CASSQVKEEGDTQYF,TGCGCCAGCAGCCAAGTTAAGGAAGAGGGAGATACGCAGTATTTT
NA,15,TRBV7-8,NA,TRBJ1-6,CASSHPQGTESPLHF,TGTGCCAGCAGCCACCCTCAGGGTACCGAATCACCCCTCCACTTT
NA,15,TRBV7-2,TRBD2,TRBJ2-5,CASSPGGSGRETQYF,TGTGCCAGCAGCCCTGGGGGTAGCGGGAGAGAGACCCAGTACTTC
few,12,TRBV7-2,TRBD1,TRBJ2-7,CASGTGVYEQYF,TGTGCCAGCGGGACAGGGGTTTACGAGCAGTACTTC